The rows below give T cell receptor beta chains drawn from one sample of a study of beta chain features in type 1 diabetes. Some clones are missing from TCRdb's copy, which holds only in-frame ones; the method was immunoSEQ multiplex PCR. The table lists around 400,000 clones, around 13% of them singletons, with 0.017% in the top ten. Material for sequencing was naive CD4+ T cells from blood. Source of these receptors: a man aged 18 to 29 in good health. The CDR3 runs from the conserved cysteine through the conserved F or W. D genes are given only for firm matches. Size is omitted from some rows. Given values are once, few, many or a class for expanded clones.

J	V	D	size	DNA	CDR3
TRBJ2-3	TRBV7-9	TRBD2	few	TGTGCCAGCAAGATTAGCGGGAGCCGCGGAGATACGCAGTATTTT	CASKISGSRGDTQYF
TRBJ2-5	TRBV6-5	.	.	TGTGCCAGCAGTTACCTCCCACAGGGGAGGACAGAGACCCAGTACTTC	CASSYLPQGRTETQYF
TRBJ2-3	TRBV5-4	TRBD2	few	TGTGCCAGCAGCCCGGGACTAGCGGGAGGTGGGACAGATACGCAGTATTTT	CASSPGLAGGGTDTQYF
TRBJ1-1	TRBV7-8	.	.	TGTGCCAGCAGCTTTAGGTTAGGTTCCGGCGGGGACACTGAAGCTTTCTTT	CASSFRLGSGGDTEAFF
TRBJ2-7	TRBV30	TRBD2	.	TGTGCCTGGAGACTCCTTGCGAGCGGGGGGCGAAATTACGAGCAGTACTTC	CAWRLLASGGRNYEQYF
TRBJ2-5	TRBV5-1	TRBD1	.	TGCGCCAGCATCGTAGGGGGCTCGGAAGAGACCCAGTACTTC	CASIVGGSEETQYF
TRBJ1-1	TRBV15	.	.	TGTGCCACCAGCAGAGTACAAGGGGGGGACACTGAAGCTTTCTTT	CATSRVQGGDTEAFF
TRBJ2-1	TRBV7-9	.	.	TGTGCCAGCAGCGCCCCCTCCGACACAGGGATACAAGGGTTCTTC	CASSAPSDTGIQGFF
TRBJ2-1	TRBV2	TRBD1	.	TGTGCCAGCAAGACTGGACAGGGGGCTTATGAGCAGTTCTTC	CASKTGQGAYEQFF
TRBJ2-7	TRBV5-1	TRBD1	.	TGCGCCAGCAGCTTAGGACAGGGGGTCCCCTACGAGCAGTACTTC	CASSLGQGVPYEQYF
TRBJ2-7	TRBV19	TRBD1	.	TGTGCCAGTAGTGTCACCCGCGGACAGGCCGTCGAGCAGTACTTC	CASSVTRGQAVEQYF
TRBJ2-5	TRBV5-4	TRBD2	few	TGTGCCAGCAGCCACGGGACTAGCGACCAGTACTTC	CASSHGTSDQYF
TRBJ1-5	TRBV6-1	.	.	TGTGCCAGCAGCGCTTGGGGGGGCAATCAGCCCCAGCATTTT	CASSAWGGNQPQHF
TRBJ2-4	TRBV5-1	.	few	TGCGCCAGCAGCTTGGCCGTGGGCCTAGCCAAAAACATTCAGTACTTC	CASSLAVGLAKNIQYF
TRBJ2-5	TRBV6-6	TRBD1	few	TGTGCCAGCGAAGGACAGGCCGTAGGGGCCCAGTACTTC	CASEGQAVGAQYF
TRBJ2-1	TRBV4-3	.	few	TGCGCCAGCAGCCTTTCGGGTAGCAATGAGCAGTTCTTC	CASSLSGSNEQFF
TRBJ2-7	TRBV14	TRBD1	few	TGTGCCAGCAGCCAAGATCGGACAGGGGAGGACGAGCAGTACTTC	CASSQDRTGEDEQYF